The 15 T cell receptor beta chains given below trace back to one sample, sequenced in a study of PD-L1 blockade in urothelial cancer. Indicated time point: pretreatment peripheral blood. TCRdb's table, derived via immunoSEQ multiplex PCR, lists solely in-frame clones and lacks some. The sample yields 50,000 or so clones, around 84% seen once. This specimen was PBMCs, taken around atezolizumab (anti-PD-L1) treatment. The origin of the receptors is a man aged 45-60 years with urothelial cancer.

This sequence joins TRBV4-1 and TRBJ2-7; D is perhaps TRBD2 (6 bases). Deletions cut 1 base from V and 2 bases from J, with 12 bases between. CDR3 length: 15 residues. CDR1 is MGHRA and CDR2 is YSYEKL in the germline V gene. CDR3 in amino acids: CASSQVAGTTYEQYF. CDR3 DNA sequence: TGCGCCAGCAGCCAAGTTGCGGGAACCACCTACGAGCAGTACTTC.

This rearrangement joins TRBV11-2 to TRBJ2-7; D gene ambiguous. From germline, CDR1 is SGHAT and CDR2 FQNNGV. Trimming took off 5 bases at V and 2 bases at J, with 19 bases between the two ends. The CDR3 has 16 amino acids. The CDR3 coding sequence is TGTGCCAGCAGCCCACTCGACTCTAATCCTACCTACGAGCAGTACTTC. Amino acid sequence: CASSPLDSNPTYEQYF.

This chain joins TRBV4-1 and TRBJ2-1; D gene ambiguous. Per the germline V gene, CDR1 is MGHRA and CDR2 is YSYEKL. The ends were cut back, 5 bases at V and 4 bases at J, with 12 bases in the middle. The CDR3 is made up of 14 amino acids. Here the CDR3 reads CASSSRGPYNEQFF. Written as DNA, the CDR3 is TGCGCCAGCAGCTCCCGCGGCCCTTACAATGAGCAGTTCTTC.

The chain combines TRBV27 with TRBJ2-1; 10 nucleotides agree with TRBD2. Germline assignment: CDR1 MNHEY and CDR2 SMNVEV (reference sequence). V dropped 2 bases and J dropped 9; count of bases not matched to a gene: 7. This CDR3 has 15 amino acids. This chain's CDR3 is CASSLEAGGPVEQFF. The CDR3 bases are TGTGCCAGCAGTTTAGAAGCGGGGGGGCCAGTTGAGCAGTTCTTC.

The chain employs TRBV9 and TRBJ1-4; D is ambiguous. V lost 1 base, J lost 3 bases, and 7 bases lay in between. The CDR3 is 14 amino acids. Germline-derived CDR1 and CDR2 are SGDLS and YYNGEE. CDR3 in DNA: TGTGCCAGCAGCGTATTACAGTCTAATGAAAAACTGTTTTTT. Amino acid sequence: CASSVLQSNEKLFF.

The J gene is TRBJ1-6, the V gene TRBV6-1, with a possible D match to TRBD1 (5 bases). Trimming shortened V by 4 bases and J by 7 bases, and 20 bases separated the two germline ends. This CDR3 region has 17 residues. Per germline, CDR1 MNHNS and CDR2 SASEGT. For the CDR3, the DNA is TGTGCCAGCAGTGGGTCTTTATCTGGGGCGAGGAATTCACCCCTCCACTTT. This codes for CASSGSLSGARNSPLHF.

V usage is TRBV15 and J usage is TRBJ2-7, with 8 bases matching TRBD1. V shed 6 bases and J 3 bases; nucleotides not matched to a gene: 1. Germline-derived CDR1 and CDR2 are LNHNV and YYDKDF (reference sequence). The CDR3 has 12 residues. CDR3 residues: CATSGQGYEQYF. CDR3 in DNA: TGTGCCACCAGTGGACAGGGCTACGAGCAGTACTTC.

For this clone: Other DNA sequences from this sample encode an identical CDR3 as well. The chain uses TRBV2 and TRBJ1-5, with 7 nucleotides matching TRBD1. CDR1 SNHLY and CDR2 FYNNEI come from the germline V gene. After removal of 5 bases from V and 2 bases from J, the junction contained 6 bases not matched to a gene. CDR3 length equals 15 residues. For the CDR3, the DNA is TGTGCCAGCAGTCCACAGGGGACGGGCAATCAGCCCCAGCATTTT. Its translation: CASSPQGTGNQPQHF.

This rearrangement joins TRBV18 to TRBJ2-1; 8 bases agree with TRBD2. V shed 0 bases, J shed 2 bases, and the junction held 3 bases outside the gene matches. The CDR3 totals 16 residues. CDR1 and CDR2 (germline): KGHSH, LQKENI. The CDR3 DNA reads as TGTGCCAGCTCACCACCCCTAGCGGGCACCTACAATGAGCAGTTCTTC. Its protein is CASSPPLAGTYNEQFF.

The chain recombines TRBV2 with TRBJ1-5, with D maybe TRBD1 (5 bases). Germline V gene sequence: CDR1 SNHLY, CDR2 FYNNEI. The CDR3 runs 16 residues. V shed 3 bases and J shed 0 bases, with 12 bases lying between them. CDR3 amino acids: CASSDPRVRSNQPQHF. The CDR3 DNA is TGTGCCAGCAGTGACCCCAGGGTTCGTAGCAATCAGCCCCAGCATTTT.

The J gene is TRBJ2-3, the V gene TRBV27; 12 bases align to TRBD2. Germline trimming cut 4 bases from V and 3 bases from J; bases unmatched to any gene: 5. Germline assignment: CDR1 MNHEY and CDR2 SMNVEV (reference sequence). The CDR3 consists of 16 residues. CDR3: CASSSTSGSSTDTQYF. Here the CDR3 DNA reads TGTGCCAGCAGTTCGACTAGCGGGAGTTCAACAGATACGCAGTATTTT.

V and J are TRBV19 and TRBJ1-1; 7 nucleotides line up with TRBD1. This CDR3 is built from 16 residues. Trimming removed 4 bases from V and 5 bases from J; junction bases left unmatched: 13. Per germline, CDR1 LNHDA and CDR2 SQIVND (reference sequence). In nucleotides, the CDR3 is TGTGCCAGTAGTACAGACAGGGACATCCCGGAGACTGAAGCTTTCTTT. Its protein is CASSTDRDIPETEAFF.

The V gene is TRBV27, the J gene TRBJ2-7; TRBD2 might be the D (6 bases). The CDR3 runs to 15 residues. Deletions cut 2 bases from V and 3 bases from J, with 14 bases between. In germline, CDR1 is MNHEY, CDR2 SMNVEV (reference sequence). CDR3 DNA: TGTGCCAGCAGTTTAAGGTGGCGGGGTGGCTACGAGCAGTACTTC. Protein sequence: CASSLRWRGGYEQYF.

CDR3 sequence reads: CASSLDGVWGVLPHEQYF. The CDR3 DNA reads TGTGCCAGCAGCTTAGACGGCGTTTGGGGGGTCCTTCCCCACGAGCAGTACTTC. The V and J genes are TRBV11-3 and TRBJ2-7, with D perhaps matching TRBD2 (6 bases). V lost 0 bases to trimming and J lost 5 bases, with 23 bases between them. CDR3 length: 18 amino acids. Germline V CDR1 and CDR2: SGHNT, YENEEA.

The CDR3, as DNA: TGCAGTGCTAGTGTTAACGAGCAGTACTTC. Amino acids: CSASVNEQYF. The chain uses TRBV20-1 and TRBJ2-7, with no clear D. Trimming removed 3 bases from V and 5 bases from J, with 5 bases in between. This CDR3 is built from 10 residues. Germline assignment: CDR1 DFQATT and CDR2 SNEGSKA (reference sequence).